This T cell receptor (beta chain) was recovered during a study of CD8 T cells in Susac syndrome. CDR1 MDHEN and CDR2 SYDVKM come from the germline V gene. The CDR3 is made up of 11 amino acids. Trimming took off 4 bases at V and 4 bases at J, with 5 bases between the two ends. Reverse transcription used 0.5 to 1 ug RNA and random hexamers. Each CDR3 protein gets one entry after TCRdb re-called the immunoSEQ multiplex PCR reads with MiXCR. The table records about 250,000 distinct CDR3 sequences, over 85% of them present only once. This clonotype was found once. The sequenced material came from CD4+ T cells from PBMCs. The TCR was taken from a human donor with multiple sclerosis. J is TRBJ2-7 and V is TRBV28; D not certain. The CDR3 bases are TGTGCCAGCAGTTCCCAATACGAGCAGTACTTC. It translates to CASSSQYEQYF.